Below, 20 T cell receptor beta chains from the same sample are listed, as sequenced in a study of glioma-infiltrating T cells after dendritic cell vaccination. Clones were read by immunoSEQ multiplex PCR, and TCRdb kept only the in-frame ones, dropping some. This sample has about 96,000 clones, with around three quarters found just once. The material was blood, obtained before dendritic cell vaccination. Receptors originate from a human donor with glioblastoma.

In nucleotides, the CDR3 is TGTGCCAGCAGGGGACAGATTAGCAATCAGCCCCAGCATTTT. This gives the protein CASRGQISNQPQHF. This chain links TRBV28 with TRBJ1-5; 7 bases fit TRBD1. Trimming removed 6 bases from V and 0 bases from J; junction bases left unmatched: 2. Per germline, CDR1 MDHEN and CDR2 SYDVKM. This CDR3 is 14 amino acids long. Based on the CDR3 plus reference TRBV28 and TRBJ1-5, the full variable domain is DVKVTQSSRYLVKRTGEKVFLECVQDMDHENMFWYRQDPGLGLRLIYFSYDVKMKEKGDIPEGYSVSREKKERFSLILESASTNQTSMYLCASRGQISNQPQHFGDGTRLSIL.

The rearrangement links TRBV5-1 to TRBJ2-1, with D hard to call. The V gene's germline CDR1 is SGHRS and CDR2 YFSETQ. Trimming took off 3 bases at V and 6 bases at J, with 7 bases between the two ends. The CDR3 spans 12 residues. This chain's CDR3 is CASSWPGNEQFF. The CDR3 DNA reads TGCGCCAGCAGCTGGCCAGGCAATGAGCAGTTCTTC.

This chain connects TRBV7-8 to TRBJ1-2; 8 positions agree with TRBD1. With 5 bases clipped from V and 7 bases from J, the junction kept 12 bases outside the gene matches. This CDR3 contains 15 residues. Germline V lookup: CDR1 SGHVS, CDR2 FQNEAQ. The CDR3 DNA reads as TGTGCCAGCAGCATTGGACAGGGCTCAACCTTTGGCTACACCTTC. The encoded protein is CASSIGQGSTFGYTF.

V and J are TRBV5-1 and TRBJ2-3; TRBD1 matches 8 bases. Germline loops: CDR1 SGHRS, CDR2 YFSETQ. V lost 5 bases, J lost 8 bases, and 13 bases stayed unmatched. CDR3 length: 15 amino acids. The CDR3 nucleotides are TGCGCCAGCAGGGCTCGGACAGGGCCACCGGTTACGCAGTATTTT. Protein: CASRARTGPPVTQYF.

The J gene is TRBJ2-7, the V gene TRBV7-9, with D unclear. Trimming removed 3 bases at V and 0 bases at J, with 9 bases between. The CDR3 totals 14 residues. The germline CDR1 and CDR2 sequences are SEHNR and FQNEAQ (reference sequence). The chain's CDR3 is CASSFQVNSYEQYF. CDR3 coding DNA: TGTGCCAGCAGCTTCCAGGTTAACTCCTACGAGCAGTACTTC.

This chain joins TRBV5-1 and TRBJ1-5; 7 bases are shared with TRBD1. In germline, CDR1 is SGHRS, CDR2 YFSETQ. Trimming cost V 4 bases and J 6 bases; bases outside gene matches: 7. This CDR3 contains 14 residues. The chain's CDR3 is CASSLTGDVQPQHF. The CDR3 DNA sequence: TGCGCCAGCAGCCTCACAGGGGACGTTCAGCCCCAGCATTTT.

This sequence joins TRBV4-1 and TRBJ2-3, with TRBD2 matching 8 bases. The ends lost 2 bases at V and 2 bases at J; junction bases unmatched: 12. This CDR3 comprises 18 residues. The V gene's germline CDR1 is MGHRA and CDR2 YSYEKL. CDR3 sequence: CASSQYQGLAGSTDTQYF. DNA for the CDR3: TGCGCCAGCAGCCAATACCAAGGGCTAGCGGGTTCCACAGATACGCAGTATTTT.

This clone has a single count. The gene calls are TRBV6-1 and TRBJ1-1; TRBD1 agrees at 8 bases. Germline V gene lookup returns CDR1 MNHNS and CDR2 SASEGT. The CDR3 loop spans 13 amino acids. V lost 9 bases, J lost 4 bases, and 7 bases stayed unmatched. CDR3 sequence (DNA): TGTGCCAGTGACAGGGGCTCGGGCACTGAAGCTTTCTTT. It yields the protein CASDRGSGTEAFF.

The genes are TRBV18 and TRBJ2-7; TRBD1 agrees at 10 bases. The CDR3 extends over 13 amino acids. The V gene's germline CDR1 is KGHSH and CDR2 LQKENI. Trimming cost V 8 bases and J 6 bases; bases outside gene matches: 7. The CDR3 DNA reads as TGTGCCAGCACGGGACAGGGGATTGGCGAGCAGTACTTC. Translated, it gives CASTGQGIGEQYF.

The chain carries TRBV7-9 and TRBJ2-5; 12 nucleotides match TRBD2. The trim removed 5 bases at V and 2 bases at J, leaving 12 bases unmatched. CDR1 is SEHNR, CDR2 FQNEAQ, per germline (reference sequence). This CDR3 is 18 amino acids long. The CDR3 coding sequence is TGTGCCAGCAGCCCTCTTCAGACTAGCGGGGGACGACAAGAGACCCAGTACTTC. This translates into CASSPLQTSGGRQETQYF.

The chain couples TRBV9 to TRBJ2-1, with 10 bases matching TRBD2. This CDR3 contains 15 residues. CDR1 is SGDLS, CDR2 YYNGEE, per germline. V lost 3 bases to trimming and J lost 3 bases; unmatched junction nucleotides: 3. The DNA of the CDR3 is TGTGCCAGCAGCGGTAGCGGGGGGAGCTACAATGAGCAGTTCTTC. This encodes CASSGSGGSYNEQFF.

The rearrangement links TRBV20-1 to TRBJ1-2; 8 positions agree with TRBD1. V lost 7 bases and J lost 4; bases outside the gene matches: 2. The germline gives CDR1 DFQATT, CDR2 SNEGSKA (reference sequence). The CDR3 is made up of 11 amino acids. DNA of the CDR3: TGCAGTGATGACAGGGGCTATGGCTACACCTTC. It encodes CSDDRGYGYTF.

This chain links TRBV29-1 with TRBJ2-1, with 7 bases aligning to TRBD1. The ends lost 5 bases at V and 6 bases at J; junction bases unmatched: 4. CDR3 length: 12 amino acids. The germline V gene encodes CDR1 SQVTM and CDR2 ANQGSEA. The CDR3 region is CSVTQGPNEQFF. The CDR3 bases are TGCAGCGTTACACAGGGGCCCAATGAGCAGTTCTTC.

CDR3 in DNA: TGTGCCAGCAGCCTTAACCCGGGACTAGCAACAGATACGCAGTATTTT. Translated: CASSLNPGLATDTQYF. The rearrangement links TRBV4-2 to TRBJ2-3, with 9 bases matching TRBD2. The CDR3 is 16 residues long. Germline CDR1 reads LGHNA; CDR2 reads YNFKEQ. V lost 4 bases to trimming and J lost 3 bases; unmatched junction nucleotides: 8.

The CDR3 coding sequence is TGCGCCAGCAGGCGTCCCGACAGGTACACTGAAGCTTTCTTT. It yields the protein CASRRPDRYTEAFF. This chain joins TRBV4-1 and TRBJ1-1; D is perhaps TRBD1 (6 bases). V lost 6 bases to trimming and J lost 3 bases, with 14 bases between them. CDR1 is MGHRA, CDR2 YSYEKL, per germline. This CDR3 comprises 14 residues.

The rearrangement uses TRBV2 and TRBJ2-7; TRBD2 matches at 7 bases. J lost 6 bases, V lost 0 bases, and 8 bases had no gene match. The CDR3 runs 15 residues. CDR1 is SNHLY, CDR2 FYNNEI, per germline. CDR3 sequence (DNA): TGTGCCAGCAGTGAAGCGCTGAGACTAGCAGTCGAGCAGTACTTC. Amino acids: CASSEALRLAVEQYF.

V usage is TRBV28 and J usage is TRBJ2-7; D might be TRBD2 (5 bases). V was trimmed by 8 bases and J by 5 bases, leaving 16 bases between them. Germline V gene sequence: CDR1 MDHEN, CDR2 SYDVKM. There are 13 residues in the CDR3. The CDR3 nucleotides read TGTGCCAGCGTAACTAGAACTCGGGACGAGCAGTACTTC. It specifies CASVTRTRDEQYF.

The chain combines TRBV4-1 with TRBJ2-7; TRBD1 agrees at 9 bases. The V gene's germline CDR1 is MGHRA and CDR2 YSYEKL. V lost 4 bases, J lost 5 bases, and 6 bases stayed unmatched. CDR3 length: 14 residues. The CDR3 DNA reads TGCGCCAGCAGCCCTACAGGGGGCGTTGACGAGCAGTACTTC. It specifies CASSPTGGVDEQYF.

The chain links TRBV12-5 to TRBJ2-7; D gene uncertain. The CDR3 loop spans 13 amino acids. V lost 5 bases to trimming and J lost 2 bases, with 10 bases between them. Germline V gene sequence: CDR1 LGHNT, CDR2 FRNRAP. This CDR3 reads CASGQTETYEQYF. The CDR3 region has the DNA TGTGCTAGTGGTCAGACGGAGACCTACGAGCAGTACTTC.

This clone has a single count. The chain combines TRBV5-8 with TRBJ2-7, with a weak D call TRBD2 (5 bases). The CDR3 covers 15 residues. Germline CDR1 is SGHTS and CDR2 is YDEGEE. The V gene lost 10 bases and the J gene lost 1 base, with 21 bases spanning the gap. The CDR3 protein is CASLGEHLASYEQYF. DNA of the CDR3: TGTGCCTCCCTGGGAGAGCACTTAGCTTCCTACGAGCAGTACTTC. Combining the CDR3 with reference TRBV5-8 and TRBJ2-7 gives the whole variable domain EAGVTQSPTHLIKTRGQQATLRCSPISGHTSVYWYQQALGLGLQFLLWYDEGEERNRGNFPPRFSGRQFPNYSSELNVNALELEDSALYLCASLGEHLASYEQYFGPGTRLTVT.